The 3 T cell receptor beta chains below all came from one sample that was sequenced in a study of cytomegalovirus exposure and HLA in healthy donors. With 60 Vbeta and 13 Jbeta primers, the PCR was carried out. TCRdb's table, derived via immunoSEQ multiplex PCR, lists solely in-frame clones and lacks some. Among some 170,000 clones listed, roughly 76% were seen once. Sequenced sample: PBMCs. The receptors shown here come from a woman younger than 30 in good health and CMV-seropositive.

The rearrangement uses TRBV5-1 and TRBJ2-2; maybe TRBD2 (6 bases). V was shortened by 3 bases and J by 3 bases, with 15 bases between the two germline ends. The CDR3 runs 16 residues. CDR1 SGHRS and CDR2 YFSETQ come from the germline V gene. The DNA of the CDR3 is TGCGCCAGCAGCTCCGGCCGGGACTCTTACACCGGGGAGCTGTTTTTT. It yields the protein CASSSGRDSYTGELFF.

This rearrangement joins TRBV4-2 to TRBJ2-3; TRBD2 matches 10 bases. V was clipped by 6 bases and J by 7 bases; unmatched bases: 10. Germline lookup yields CDR1 LGHNA and CDR2 YNFKEQ. CDR3 length equals 15 residues. The CDR3 loop reads CASREGAGGLYTQYF. The CDR3, as DNA: TGTGCCAGCAGGGAGGGAGCGGGGGGGCTATATACGCAGTATTTT.

V gene TRBV2 combines with J gene TRBJ1-6, with 7 bases matching TRBD1. Germline V CDR1 and CDR2: SNHLY, FYNNEI. The CDR3 extends over 15 amino acids. With V trimmed by 8 bases and J by 5 bases, 9 bases remained unmatched. This CDR3 reads CASLRDSAHNSPLHF. For the CDR3, the DNA is TGTGCCAGCCTCCGGGACAGCGCCCATAATTCACCCCTCCACTTT.